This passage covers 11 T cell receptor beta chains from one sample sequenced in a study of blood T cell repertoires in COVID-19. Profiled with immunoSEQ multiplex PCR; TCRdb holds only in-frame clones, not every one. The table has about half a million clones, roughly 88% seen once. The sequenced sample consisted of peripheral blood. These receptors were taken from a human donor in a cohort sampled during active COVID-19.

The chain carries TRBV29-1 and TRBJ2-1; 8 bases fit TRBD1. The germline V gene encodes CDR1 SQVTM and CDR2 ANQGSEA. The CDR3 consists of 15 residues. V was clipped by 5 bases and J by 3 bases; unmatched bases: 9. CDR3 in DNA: TGCAGCGTTATGACAGGGGAAGGAATCTACAATGAGCAGTTCTTC. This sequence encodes CSVMTGEGIYNEQFF.

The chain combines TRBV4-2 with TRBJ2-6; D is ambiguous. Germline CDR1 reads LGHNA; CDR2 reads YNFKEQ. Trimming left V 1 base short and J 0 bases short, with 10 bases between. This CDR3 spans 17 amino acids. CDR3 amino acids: CASSQVAVSSGANVLTF. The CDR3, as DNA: TGTGCCAGCAGCCAAGTTGCCGTTAGCTCTGGGGCCAACGTCCTGACTTTC.

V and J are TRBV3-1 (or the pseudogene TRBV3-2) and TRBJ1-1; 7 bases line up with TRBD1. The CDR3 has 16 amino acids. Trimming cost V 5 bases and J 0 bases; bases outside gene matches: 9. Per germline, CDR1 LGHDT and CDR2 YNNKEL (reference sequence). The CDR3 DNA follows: TGTGCCAGCAGCACCCGGGACAGATACATGAACACTGAAGCTTTCTTT. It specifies CASSTRDRYMNTEAFF.

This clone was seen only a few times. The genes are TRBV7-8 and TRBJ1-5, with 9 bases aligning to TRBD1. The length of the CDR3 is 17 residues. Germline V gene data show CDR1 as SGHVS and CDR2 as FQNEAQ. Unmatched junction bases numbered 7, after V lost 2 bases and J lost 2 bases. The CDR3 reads CASSLLGQGNGNQPQHF. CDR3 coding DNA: TGTGCCAGCAGCTTACTAGGACAGGGGAATGGCAATCAGCCCCAGCATTTT.

CDR3 sequence reads: CSVDQGNGANVLTF. The CDR3, as DNA: TGCAGCGTTGATCAGGGAAACGGGGCCAACGTCCTGACTTTC. The gene calls are TRBV29-1 and TRBJ2-6; possible D gene TRBD1, 5 bases. The germline gives CDR1 SQVTM, CDR2 ANQGSEA. The CDR3 sequence is 14 residues long. V lost 3 bases and J lost 4, with 10 bases in between.

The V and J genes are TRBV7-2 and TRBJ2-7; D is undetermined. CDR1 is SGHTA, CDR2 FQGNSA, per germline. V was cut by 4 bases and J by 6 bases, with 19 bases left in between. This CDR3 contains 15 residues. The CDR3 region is CASSSIGGVPGEQYF. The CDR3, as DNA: TGTGCCAGCAGCTCTATAGGCGGAGTGCCCGGCGAGCAGTACTTC. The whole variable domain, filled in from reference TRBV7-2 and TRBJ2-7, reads GAGVSQSPSNKVTEKGKDVELRCDPISGHTALYWYRQSLGQGLEFLIYFQGNSAPDKSGLPSDRFSAERTGGSVSTLTIQRTQQEDSAVYLCASSSIGGVPGEQYFGPGTRLTVT.

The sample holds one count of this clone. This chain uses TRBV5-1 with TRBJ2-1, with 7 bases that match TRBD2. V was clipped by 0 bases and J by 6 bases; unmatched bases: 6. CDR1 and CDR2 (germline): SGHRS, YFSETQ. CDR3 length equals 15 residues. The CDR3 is CASSLAYTSVNEQFF. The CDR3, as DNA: TGCGCCAGCAGCTTGGCCTATACTAGCGTCAATGAGCAGTTCTTC.

CDR3 sequence: CATSRDSGSGNSYEQYF. The CDR3, as DNA: TGTGCCACCAGCAGAGATTCGGGAAGCGGGAACTCCTACGAGCAGTACTTC. The chain is built from TRBV15 and TRBJ2-7, with 7 bases fitting TRBD2. Germline loops: CDR1 LNHNV, CDR2 YYDKDF (reference sequence). Losses at the gene ends were 0 bases for V and 0 bases for J; bases not matched to a gene: 8. This CDR3 has 17 amino acids.

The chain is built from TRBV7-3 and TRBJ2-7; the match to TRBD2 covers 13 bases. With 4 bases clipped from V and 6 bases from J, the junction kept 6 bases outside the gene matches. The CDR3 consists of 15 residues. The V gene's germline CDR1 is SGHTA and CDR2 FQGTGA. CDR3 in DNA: TGTGCCAGCAGCTCCGGACTAGCGGGAGTAAGCGAGCAGTACTTC. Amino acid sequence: CASSSGLAGVSEQYF. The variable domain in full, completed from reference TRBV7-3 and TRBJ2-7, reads GAGVSQTPSNKVTEKGKYVELRCDPISGHTALYWYRQSLGQGPEFLIYFQGTGAADDSGLPNDRFFAVRPEGSVSTLKIQRTERGDSAVYLCASSSGLAGVSEQYFGPGTRLTVT.

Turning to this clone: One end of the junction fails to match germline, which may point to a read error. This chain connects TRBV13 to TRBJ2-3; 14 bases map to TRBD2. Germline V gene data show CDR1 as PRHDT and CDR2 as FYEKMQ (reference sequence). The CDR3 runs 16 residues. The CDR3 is CASSFSGTSGSRVRHF. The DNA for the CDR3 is TGTGCCAGCAGCTTTTCCGGGACTAGCGGGAGTCGCGTACGGCATTTT.

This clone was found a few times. The CDR3 DNA is TGTGCCAGCAGCTTAGGACAGAGCTTGGGCTACACCTTC. Translated, it gives CASSLGQSLGYTF. This rearrangement joins TRBV7-9 to TRBJ1-2; TRBD1 might be the D (5 bases). The CDR3 is made up of 13 amino acids. In germline, CDR1 is SEHNR, CDR2 FQNEAQ (reference sequence). Trimming removed 1 base at V and 8 bases at J, with 11 bases between.